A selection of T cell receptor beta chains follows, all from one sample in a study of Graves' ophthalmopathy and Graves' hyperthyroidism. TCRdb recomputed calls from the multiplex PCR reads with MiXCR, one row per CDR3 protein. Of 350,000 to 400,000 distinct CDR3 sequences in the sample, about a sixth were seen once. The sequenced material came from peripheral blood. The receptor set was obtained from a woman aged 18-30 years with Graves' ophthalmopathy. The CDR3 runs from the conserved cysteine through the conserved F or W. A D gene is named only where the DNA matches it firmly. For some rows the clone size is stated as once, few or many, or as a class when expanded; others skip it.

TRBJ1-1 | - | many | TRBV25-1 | TGTGCCAGTAGAAAACAGGGACCAAACACTGAAGCTTTCTTT | CASRKQGPNTEAFF
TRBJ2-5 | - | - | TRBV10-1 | TGCGCCAGCAGTGAGTCCGATTCGGATCAAGAGACCCAGTACTTC | CASSESDSDQETQYF
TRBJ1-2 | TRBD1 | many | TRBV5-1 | TGCGCCAGCAGCTTGTCAGGGGGCGCGGACTATGGCTACACCTTC | CASSLSGGADYGYTF
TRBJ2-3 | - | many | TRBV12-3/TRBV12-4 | TGTGCCAGCAGTTTATCCGGCATAACAGATACGCAGTATTTT | CASSLSGITDTQYF
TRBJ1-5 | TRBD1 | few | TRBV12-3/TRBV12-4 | TGTGCCAGCAGTTATAACAGGGGAAGCAATCAGCCCCAGCATTTT | CASSYNRGSNQPQHF
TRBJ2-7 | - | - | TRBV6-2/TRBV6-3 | TGTGCCAGCAGTTACTCGTGGGCGAATCCCTACGAGCAGTACTTC | CASSYSWANPYEQYF
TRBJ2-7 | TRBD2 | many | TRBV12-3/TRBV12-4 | TGTGCCAGCAGTCCCCCGGGGGGGGGCGCGAGAAACGAGCAGTACTTC | CASSPPGGGARNEQYF
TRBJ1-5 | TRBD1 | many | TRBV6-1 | TGTGCCAGCATTGCCGGGACAGGATTGAATCAGCCCCAGCATTTT | CASIAGTGLNQPQHF
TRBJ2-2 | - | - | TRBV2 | TGTGCCAGCAAGGGTCCTTTCGGGGAGTCCGGGGAGCTGTTTTTT | CASKGPFGESGELFF
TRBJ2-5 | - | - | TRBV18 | TGTGCCAGCTCACCAAGAGGACAGCAAGAGACCCAGTACTTC | CASSPRGQQETQYF
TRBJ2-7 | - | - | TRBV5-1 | TGCGCCAGCAGCTTGGCAGGGGTTCCCTCCTACGAGCAGTACTTC | CASSLAGVPSYEQYF
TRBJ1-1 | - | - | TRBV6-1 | TGTGCCAGCAGCAGCCGGGAGGAGAACACTGAAGCTTTCTTT | CASSSREENTEAFF
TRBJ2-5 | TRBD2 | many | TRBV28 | TGTGCCAGCAGTTTCTACCGGGGACTAGCGGGAGGAGAGACCCAGTACTTC | CASSFYRGLAGGETQYF
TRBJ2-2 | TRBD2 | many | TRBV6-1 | TGTGCCAGCAGCCACGGACTAGCGGGACCGACCGGGGAGCTGTTTTTT | CASSHGLAGPTGELFF
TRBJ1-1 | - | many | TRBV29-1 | TGCAGCGTTGAAGATCTCCGGCTGAACACTGAAGCTTTCTTT | CSVEDLRLNTEAFF
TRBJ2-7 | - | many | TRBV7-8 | TGTGCCAGCAGCTTAGTTTCCGGCGACGGGGGCGAGCAGTACTTC | CASSLVSGDGGEQYF
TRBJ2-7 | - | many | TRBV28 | TGTGCCAGCAACGTCCTACTGGGGTACGAGCAGTACTTC | CASNVLLGYEQYF
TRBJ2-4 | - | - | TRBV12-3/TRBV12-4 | TGTGCCAGCAGATACGAGGGGGGAGCCAAAAACATTCAGTACTTC | CASRYEGGAKNIQYF
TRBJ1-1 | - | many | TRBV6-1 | TGTGCCAGCGGAAGGACTGAAGCTTTCTTT | CASGRTEAFF
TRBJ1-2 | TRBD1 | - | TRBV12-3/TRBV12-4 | TGTGCCAGCAGTTTTTGGCAGGGGGCTAACTATGGCTACACCTTC | CASSFWQGANYGYTF
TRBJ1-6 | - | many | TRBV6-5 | TGTGCCAGCAGTTACTCGCCCTATAATTCACCCCTCCACTTT | CASSYSPYNSPLHF
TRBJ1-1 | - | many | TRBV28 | TGTGCCAGCAGCCCATATGGACGGGAAGCTTTCTTT | CASSPYGREAFF
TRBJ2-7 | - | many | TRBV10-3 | TGTGCTCACGCCATGGACGGCTACGAGCAGTACTTC | CAHAMDGYEQYF
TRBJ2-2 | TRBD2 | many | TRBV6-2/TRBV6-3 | TGTGCCAGTGCGGGAGTTGGGACGGGAACCGGGGAGCTGTTTTTT | CASAGVGTGTGELFF
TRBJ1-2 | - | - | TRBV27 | TGTGCCAGCAGCCCACAGTGGCCTGGTGGCTACACCTTC | CASSPQWPGGYTF
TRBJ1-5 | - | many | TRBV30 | TGTGCCTGGAGGCGGGAAGGAAGCAATCAGCCCCAGCATTTT | CAWRREGSNQPQHF
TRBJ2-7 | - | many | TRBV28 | TGTGCCAGCAGCTTCCCAGTAGGGCCTGGCCGGAGCAGCTCCTACGAGCAGTACTTC | CASSFPVGPGRSSSYEQYF
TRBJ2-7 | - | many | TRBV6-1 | TGTGCCAGCAGTGTTCTAGTCCGGGACTCGACCTACGAGCAGTACTTC | CASSVLVRDSTYEQYF
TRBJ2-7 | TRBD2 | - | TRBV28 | TGTGCCAGCAGGGGCAGCGCGGGGACTAGCGGCTCCTACGAGCAGTACTTC | CASRGSAGTSGSYEQYF
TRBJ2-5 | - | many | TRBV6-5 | TGTGCCAGCAGTTACTCACAGGGTGAAGTGGAGACCCAGTACTTC | CASSYSQGEVETQYF
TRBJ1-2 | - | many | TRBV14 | TGTGCCAGCAGCCAAGATTGGGCAGGGGTGACTGATGGCTACACCTTC | CASSQDWAGVTDGYTF
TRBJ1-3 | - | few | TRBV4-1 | TGCGCCAGCAGCCAAGTCGGACAGATAGCCATATATTTT | CASSQVGQIAIYF
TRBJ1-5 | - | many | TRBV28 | TGTGCCAGCACCCCTGGGCAGGGGAGACTGTCCCAGCATTTT | CASTPGQGRLSQHF
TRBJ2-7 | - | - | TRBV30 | TGTGCCTGGAGTGTGAGACGGCGCTCCTACGAGCAGTACTTC | CAWSVRRRSYEQYF
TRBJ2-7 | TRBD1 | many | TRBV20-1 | TGCAGTGCTAGGGGCCGGGACAGATACTACGAGCAGTACTTC | CSARGRDRYYEQYF
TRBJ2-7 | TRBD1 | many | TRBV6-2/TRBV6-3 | TGTGCCAGCTGGGTTGGATGGGACCGGGACAGCCCCTACGAGCAGTACTTC | CASWVGWDRDSPYEQYF
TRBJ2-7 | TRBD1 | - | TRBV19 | TGTGCCAGTAGTAGGACAGGGAGGTCCTACGAGCAGTACTTC | CASSRTGRSYEQYF
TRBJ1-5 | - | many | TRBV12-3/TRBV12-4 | TGTGCCAGCAGTCCAGGCCCTCATCAGCCCCAGCATTTT | CASSPGPHQPQHF
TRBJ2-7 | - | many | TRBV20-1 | TGCAGTGCTAGAGCGGATTTGGACCTCTTCTCCTACGAGCAGTACTTC | CSARADLDLFSYEQYF
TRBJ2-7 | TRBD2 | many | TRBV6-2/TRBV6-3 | TGTGCCAGCAGGACTAGCGCCACCTACGAGCAGTACTTC | CASRTSATYEQYF
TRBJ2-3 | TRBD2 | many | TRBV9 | TGTGCCAGCAGCGTAGCGGGGGGTGGCGAGAGGGTGGATACGCAGTATTTT | CASSVAGGGERVDTQYF
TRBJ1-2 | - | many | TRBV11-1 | TGTGCCAGCAGCTATTCCTGGGGCAGCTATGGCTACACCTTC | CASSYSWGSYGYTF
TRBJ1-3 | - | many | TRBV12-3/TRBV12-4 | TGTGCCAGCAGCCGGGGGATCTCTGGAAACACCATATATTTT | CASSRGISGNTIYF
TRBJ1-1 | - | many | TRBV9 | TGTGCCAGCAGCGTAGGAAGACGGGCCACTGAAGCTTTCTTT | CASSVGRRATEAFF
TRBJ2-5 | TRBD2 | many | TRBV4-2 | TGTGCCAGCAGCCTCCCTAGCGGGGGGGCTCTAAAATCAAAAGAGACCCAGTACTTC | CASSLPSGGALKSKETQYF
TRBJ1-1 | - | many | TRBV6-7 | TGTGCCAGCAGTTACTCCTACTTATGGAACACTGAAGCTTTCTTT | CASSYSYLWNTEAFF
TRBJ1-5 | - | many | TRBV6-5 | TGTGCCAGCCGCGAGGGGGTTAGCAATCAGCCCCAGCATTTT | CASREGVSNQPQHF
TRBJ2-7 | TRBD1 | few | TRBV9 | TGTGCCAGCAGCGTAGGGACAGGGTCAGGCGGGCAGTACTTC | CASSVGTGSGGQYF
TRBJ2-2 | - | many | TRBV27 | TGTGCCAGCAAGGGATTCGAAGGCTCGAACACCGGGGAGCTGTTTTTT | CASKGFEGSNTGELFF
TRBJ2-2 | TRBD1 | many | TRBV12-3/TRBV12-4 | TGTGCCACTAGAATTGGGACAGGAGACGCCGGGGAGCTGTTTTTT | CATRIGTGDAGELFF
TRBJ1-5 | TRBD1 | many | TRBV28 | TGTGCCAGCAGTTCTCAGGGGGTGAGGCAGCCCCAGCATTTT | CASSSQGVRQPQHF
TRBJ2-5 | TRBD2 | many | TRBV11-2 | TGTGCCAGCAGCTTAGAACCCCCTCTCCGAGCGGGGGCTGAGACCCAGTACTTC | CASSLEPPLRAGAETQYF
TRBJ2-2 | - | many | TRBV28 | TGTGCCAGCAGTCTCCGACTCGGGGAGCTGTTTTTT | CASSLRLGELFF
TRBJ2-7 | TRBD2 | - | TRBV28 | TGTGCCAGCAGTTCCCCCCGGGGAGGGTTCGGGTCCTACGAGCAGTACTTC | CASSSPRGGFGSYEQYF
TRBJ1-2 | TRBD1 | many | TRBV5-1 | TGCGCCAGCAGCGTACAGGGGATCAACTATGGCTACACCTTC | CASSVQGINYGYTF
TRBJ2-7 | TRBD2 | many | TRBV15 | TGTGCCACCAGCAGACGAGCGGGAGGGCCTGACGAGCAGTACTTC | CATSRRAGGPDEQYF
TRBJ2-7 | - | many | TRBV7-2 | TGTGCCAGCAGCTATGACAGATACTCCTACGAGCAGTACTTC | CASSYDRYSYEQYF
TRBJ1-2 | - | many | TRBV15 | TGTGCCACCAGCATCTTTGACAATGCTGACTATGGCTACACCTTC | CATSIFDNADYGYTF
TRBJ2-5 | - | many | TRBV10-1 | TGCGCCAGCAGTGAGTCTTTGGGGGAGACCCAGTACTTC | CASSESLGETQYF